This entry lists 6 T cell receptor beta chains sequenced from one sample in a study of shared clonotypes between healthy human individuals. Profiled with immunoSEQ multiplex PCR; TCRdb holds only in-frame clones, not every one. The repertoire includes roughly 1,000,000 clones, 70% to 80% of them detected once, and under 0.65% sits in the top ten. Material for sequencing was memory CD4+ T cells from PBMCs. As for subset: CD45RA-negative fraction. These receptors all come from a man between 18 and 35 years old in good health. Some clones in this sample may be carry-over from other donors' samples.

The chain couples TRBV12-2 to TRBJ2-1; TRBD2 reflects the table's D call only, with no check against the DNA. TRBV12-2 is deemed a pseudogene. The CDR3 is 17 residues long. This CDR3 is CASRLFIREGPYNEQFF. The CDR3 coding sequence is TGTGCAAGTCGCTTATTTATCAGGGAGGGCCCCTACAATGAGCAGTTCTTC.

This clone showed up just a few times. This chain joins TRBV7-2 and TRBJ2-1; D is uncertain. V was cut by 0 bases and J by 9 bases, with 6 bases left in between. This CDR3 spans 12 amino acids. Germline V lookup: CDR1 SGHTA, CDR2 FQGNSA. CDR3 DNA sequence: TGTGCCAGCAGCTTAGCCCGACGTGAGCAGTTCTTC. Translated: CASSLARREQFF.

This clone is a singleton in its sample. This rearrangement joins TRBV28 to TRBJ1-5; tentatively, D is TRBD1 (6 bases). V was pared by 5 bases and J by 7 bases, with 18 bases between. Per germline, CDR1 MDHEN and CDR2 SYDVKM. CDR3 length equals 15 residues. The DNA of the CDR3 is TGTGCCAGCAGTATCTCAGGCCAGGGGCACCAGCCCCAGCATTTT. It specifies CASSISGQGHQPQHF.

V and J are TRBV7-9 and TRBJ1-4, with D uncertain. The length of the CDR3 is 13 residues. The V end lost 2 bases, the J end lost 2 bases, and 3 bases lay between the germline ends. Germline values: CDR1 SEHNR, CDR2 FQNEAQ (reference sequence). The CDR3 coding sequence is TGTGCCAGCAGCTTATCCACTAATGAAAAACTGTTTTTT. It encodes CASSLSTNEKLFF.

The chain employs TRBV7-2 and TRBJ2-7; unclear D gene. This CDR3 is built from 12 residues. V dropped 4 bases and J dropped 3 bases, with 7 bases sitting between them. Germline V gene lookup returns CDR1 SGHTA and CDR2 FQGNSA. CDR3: CASSSIHYEQYF. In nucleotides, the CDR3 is TGTGCCAGCAGCTCCATCCACTACGAGCAGTACTTC.

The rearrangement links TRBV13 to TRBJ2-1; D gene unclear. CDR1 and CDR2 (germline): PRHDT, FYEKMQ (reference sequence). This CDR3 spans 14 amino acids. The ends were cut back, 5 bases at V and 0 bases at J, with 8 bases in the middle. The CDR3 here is CASSRWSSYNEQFF. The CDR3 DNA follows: TGTGCCAGCAGCCGGTGGTCCTCCTACAATGAGCAGTTCTTC. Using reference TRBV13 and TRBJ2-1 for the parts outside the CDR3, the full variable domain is AAGVIQSPRHLIKEKRETATLKCYPIPRHDTVYWYQQGPGQDPQFLISFYEKMQSDKGSIPDRFSAQQFSDYHSELNMSSLELGDSALYFCASSRWSSYNEQFFGPGTRLTVL.